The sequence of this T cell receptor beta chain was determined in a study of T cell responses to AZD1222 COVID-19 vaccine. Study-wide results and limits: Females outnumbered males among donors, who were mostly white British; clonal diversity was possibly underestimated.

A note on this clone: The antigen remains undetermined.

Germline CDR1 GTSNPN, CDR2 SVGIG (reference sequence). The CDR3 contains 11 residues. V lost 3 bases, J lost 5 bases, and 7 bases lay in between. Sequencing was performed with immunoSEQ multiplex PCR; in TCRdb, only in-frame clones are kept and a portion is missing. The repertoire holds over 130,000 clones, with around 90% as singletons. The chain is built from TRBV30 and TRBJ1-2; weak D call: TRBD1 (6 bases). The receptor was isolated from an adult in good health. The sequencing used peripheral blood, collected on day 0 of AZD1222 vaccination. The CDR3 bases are TGTGCCTGGAGGGGGGCTTATGGCTACACCTTC. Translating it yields CAWRGAYGYTF. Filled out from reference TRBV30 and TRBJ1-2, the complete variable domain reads SQTIHQWPATLVQPVGSPLSLECTVEGTSNPNLYWYRQAAGRGLQLLFYSVGIGQISSEVPQNLSASRPQDRQFILSSKKLLLSDSGFYLCAWRGAYGYTFGSGTRLTVV.